This T cell receptor beta chain stems from a study of blood T cell repertoires in COVID-19. Overall study context: Samples of COVID-19 (acute and convalescent) were obtained from the United States, Italy and Spain. T cells, B-cell-depleted T cells, or PBMCs provided the cDNA or gDNA that served as material.

From germline, CDR1 is SGHTA and CDR2 FQGNSA. The V gene end was trimmed by 5 bases and the J gene end by 6 bases; junction bases not matched to a gene: 11. The CDR3 contains 16 residues. Original methodology: Amplification from reference gene primers served as the basis for estimated nucleated cell counts. This table comes from immunoSEQ multiplex PCR, and its TCRdb copy is limited to in-frame clones, with some not included. V and J calls and clone size follow that table, whereas D and trimming were derived from the DNA. The repertoire includes over 150,000 clones, around 85% of them detected once, and less than 30% sits in the top ten.

The clonotype originates from a woman aged 55-69 years with acute or convalescent COVID-19. The chain recombines TRBV7-2 with TRBJ1-2; TRBD1 agrees at 11 bases. The sample consisted of peripheral blood. This CDR3 reads CASSPRTGGRRDGYTF. CDR3 coding DNA: TGTGCCAGCAGCCCTAGGACAGGGGGCAGGAGAGATGGCTACACCTTC. The entire variable domain, with the rest obtained from reference TRBV7-2 and TRBJ1-2, is as follows: GAGVSQSPSNKVTEKGKDVELRCDPISGHTALYWYRQSLGQGLEFLIYFQGNSAPDKSGLPSDRFSAERTGGSVSTLTIQRTQQEDSAVYLCASSPRTGGRRDGYTFGSGTRLTVV.